In its sample, the clone carrying this T cell receptor beta chain was seen a few times. This entry belongs to a study of shared T cell receptors in the human thymus. Clones were sequenced by immunoSEQ multiplex PCR, and TCRdb holds only the in-frame ones, with some missing. Seen here are about 660,000 clones, approximately 89% observed once, and the top ten hold approximately 0.0097%. These data were likewise used in another study, on human thymus T cells. From that second work: Corrective surgery for congenital heart defects was being performed on the healthy Finnish infants who served as donors. Resections obtained during corrective heart surgery supplied the thymus tissue. Use of V and J genes seemed skewed within the thymic and blood repertoires.

Sequenced sample: thymocytes. This clonotype was obtained from a boy in the first two years of life with a congenital heart defect.

The CDR3 sequence: CASSQDSGNTIYF. In nucleotides, the CDR3 is TGCGCCAGCAGCCAGGATTCTGGAAACACCATATATTTT. The chain recombines TRBV5-1 with TRBJ1-3; D is uncertain. The germline V and J ends were trimmed by 4 bases and 1 base, with 6 bases remaining between them. Germline V gene lookup returns CDR1 SGHRS and CDR2 YFSETQ. The CDR3 spans 13 residues.